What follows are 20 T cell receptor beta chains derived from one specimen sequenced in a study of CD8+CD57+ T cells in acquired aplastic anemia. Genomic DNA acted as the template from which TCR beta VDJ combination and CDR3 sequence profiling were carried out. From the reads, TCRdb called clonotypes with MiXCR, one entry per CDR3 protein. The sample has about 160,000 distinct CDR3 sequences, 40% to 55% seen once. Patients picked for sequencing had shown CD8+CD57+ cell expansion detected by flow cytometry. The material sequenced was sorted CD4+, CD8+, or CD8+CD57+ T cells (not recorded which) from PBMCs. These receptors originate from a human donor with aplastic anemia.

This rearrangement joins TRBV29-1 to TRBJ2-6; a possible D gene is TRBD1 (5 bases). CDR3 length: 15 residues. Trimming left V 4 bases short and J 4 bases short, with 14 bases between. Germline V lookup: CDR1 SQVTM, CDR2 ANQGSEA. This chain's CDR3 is CSVVLGQGGANVLTF. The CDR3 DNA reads TGCAGCGTTGTTCTAGGCCAGGGCGGGGCCAACGTCCTGACTTTC.

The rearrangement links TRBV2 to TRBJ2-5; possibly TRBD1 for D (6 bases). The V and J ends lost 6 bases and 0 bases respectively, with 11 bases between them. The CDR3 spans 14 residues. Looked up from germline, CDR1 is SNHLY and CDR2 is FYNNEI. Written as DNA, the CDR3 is TGTGCCAGCAGCGGTGGACAGTACCAAGAGACCCAGTACTTC. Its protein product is CASSGGQYQETQYF.

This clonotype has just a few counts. CDR3 sequence: CATSDRQGVGGQPQHF. The CDR3 nucleotides are TGTGCCACCAGTGACCGACAGGGAGTAGGGGGCCAGCCCCAGCATTTT. V and J are TRBV24-1 and TRBJ1-5; 7 bases align to TRBD1. The CDR3 has 16 residues. Germline V CDR1 and CDR2: KGHDR, SFDVKD. Trimming at V came to 4 bases and at J to 7 bases, leaving 12 bases not matched to a gene.

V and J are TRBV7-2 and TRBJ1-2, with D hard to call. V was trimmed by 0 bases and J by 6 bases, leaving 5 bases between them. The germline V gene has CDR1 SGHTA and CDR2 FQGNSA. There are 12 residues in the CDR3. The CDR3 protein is CASSLAGNGYTF. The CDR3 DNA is TGTGCCAGCAGCTTAGCGGGAAATGGCTACACCTTC.

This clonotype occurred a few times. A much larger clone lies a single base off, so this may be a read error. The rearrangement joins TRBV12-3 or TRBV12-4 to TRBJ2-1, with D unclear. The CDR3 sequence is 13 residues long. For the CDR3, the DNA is TGTGCCAGCACCTCACTGGTTTCCTATGAGCAGCTCTTC. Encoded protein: CASTSLVSYEQLF.

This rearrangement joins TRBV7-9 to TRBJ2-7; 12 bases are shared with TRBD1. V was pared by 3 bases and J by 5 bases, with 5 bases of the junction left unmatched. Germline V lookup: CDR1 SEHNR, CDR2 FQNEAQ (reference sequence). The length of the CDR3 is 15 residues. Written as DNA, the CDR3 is TGTGCCAGCAGCTTTACCGGGACAGGGGGCGACGAGCAGTACTTC. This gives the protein CASSFTGTGGDEQYF.

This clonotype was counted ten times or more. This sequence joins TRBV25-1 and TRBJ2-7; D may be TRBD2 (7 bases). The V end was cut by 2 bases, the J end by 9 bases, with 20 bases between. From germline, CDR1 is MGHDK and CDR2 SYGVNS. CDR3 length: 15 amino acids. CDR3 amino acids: CASSERGAGGGRQYF. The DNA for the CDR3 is TGTGCCAGCAGTGAACGGGGGGCTGGGGGCGGACGGCAGTACTTC.

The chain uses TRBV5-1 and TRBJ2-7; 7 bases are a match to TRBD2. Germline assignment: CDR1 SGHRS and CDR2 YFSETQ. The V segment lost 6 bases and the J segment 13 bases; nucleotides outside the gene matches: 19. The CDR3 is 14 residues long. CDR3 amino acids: CASTWGGIGSGQYF. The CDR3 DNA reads TGCGCCAGCACCTGGGGAGGGATCGGCTCCGGGCAATACTTC.

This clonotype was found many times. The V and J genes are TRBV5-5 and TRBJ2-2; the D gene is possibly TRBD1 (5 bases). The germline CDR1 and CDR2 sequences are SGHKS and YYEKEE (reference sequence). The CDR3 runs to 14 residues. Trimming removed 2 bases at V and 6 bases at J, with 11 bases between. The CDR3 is CASSLGRVSGELFF. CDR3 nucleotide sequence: TGTGCCAGCAGCTTAGGCAGGGTGTCCGGGGAGCTGTTTTTT.

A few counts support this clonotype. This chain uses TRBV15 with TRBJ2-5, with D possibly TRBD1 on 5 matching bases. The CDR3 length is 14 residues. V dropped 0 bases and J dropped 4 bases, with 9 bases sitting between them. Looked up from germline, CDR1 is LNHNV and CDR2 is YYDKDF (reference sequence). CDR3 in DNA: TGTGCCACCAGCAGAGATTGGCAGGGAGAGACCCAGTACTTC. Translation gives CATSRDWQGETQYF.

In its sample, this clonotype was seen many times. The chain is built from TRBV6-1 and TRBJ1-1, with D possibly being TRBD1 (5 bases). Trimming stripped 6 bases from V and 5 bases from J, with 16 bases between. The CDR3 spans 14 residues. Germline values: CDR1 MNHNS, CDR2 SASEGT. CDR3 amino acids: CASRNSGGTTEAFF. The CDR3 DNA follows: TGTGCCAGCAGGAATAGTGGGGGGACGACTGAAGCTTTCTTT.

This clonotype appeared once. DNA of the CDR3: TGCAGCGCCCTATTGGGGGCGGGAGTTGAGCAGTTCTTC. Its protein is CSALLGAGVEQFF. The rearrangement joins TRBV29-1 to TRBJ2-1, with D perhaps TRBD2 (7 bases). The CDR3 runs to 13 residues. Deletions cut 7 bases from V and 9 bases from J, with 19 bases between. CDR1 is SQVTM, CDR2 ANQGSEA, per germline.

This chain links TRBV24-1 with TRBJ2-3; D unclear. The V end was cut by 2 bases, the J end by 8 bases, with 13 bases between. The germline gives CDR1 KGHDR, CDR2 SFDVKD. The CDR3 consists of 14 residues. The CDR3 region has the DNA TGTGCCACCAGTGATTCTATGGTTCAGGTTACGCAGTATTTT. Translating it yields CATSDSMVQVTQYF.

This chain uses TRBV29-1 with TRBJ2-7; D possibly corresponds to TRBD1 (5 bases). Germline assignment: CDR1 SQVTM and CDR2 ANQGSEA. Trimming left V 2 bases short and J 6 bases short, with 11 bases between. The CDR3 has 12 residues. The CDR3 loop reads CSVERQGSEQYF. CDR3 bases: TGCAGCGTTGAACGGCAGGGAAGCGAGCAGTACTTC.

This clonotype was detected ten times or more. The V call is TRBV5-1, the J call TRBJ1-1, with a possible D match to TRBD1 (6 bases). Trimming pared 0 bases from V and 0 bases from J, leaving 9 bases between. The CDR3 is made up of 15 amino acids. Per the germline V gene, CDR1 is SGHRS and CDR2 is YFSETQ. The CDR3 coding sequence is TGCGCCAGCAGCTTGGGAGGGGGAATGAACACTGAAGCTTTCTTT. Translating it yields CASSLGGGMNTEAFF.

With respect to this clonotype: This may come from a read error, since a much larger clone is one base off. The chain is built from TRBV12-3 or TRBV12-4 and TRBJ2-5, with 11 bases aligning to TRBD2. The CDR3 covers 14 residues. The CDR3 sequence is CAISSTSGKETQYF. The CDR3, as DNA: TGTGCCATCAGTTCGACTAGCGGGAAAGAGACCCAGTACTTC.

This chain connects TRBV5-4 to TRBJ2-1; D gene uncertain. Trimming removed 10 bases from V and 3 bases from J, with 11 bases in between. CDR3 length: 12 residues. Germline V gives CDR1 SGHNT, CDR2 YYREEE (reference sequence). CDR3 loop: CAWEASYNEQFF. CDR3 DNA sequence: TGTGCCTGGGAAGCCAGCTACAATGAGCAGTTCTTC.

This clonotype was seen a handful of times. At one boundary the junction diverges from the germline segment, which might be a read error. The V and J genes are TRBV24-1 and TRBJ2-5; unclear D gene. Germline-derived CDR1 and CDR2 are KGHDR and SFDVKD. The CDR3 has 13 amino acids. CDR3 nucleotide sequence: TGTGCCACCGGTGATGGACCGGATGAGACCCAGTACTTC. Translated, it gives CATGDGPDETQYF.

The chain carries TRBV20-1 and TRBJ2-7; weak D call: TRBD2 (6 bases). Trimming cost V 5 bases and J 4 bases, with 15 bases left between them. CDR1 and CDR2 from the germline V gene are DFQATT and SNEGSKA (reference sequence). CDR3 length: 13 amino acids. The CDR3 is CSAGSGGLYEQYF. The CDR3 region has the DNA TGCAGTGCTGGGTCCGGAGGGTTGTACGAGCAGTACTTC.

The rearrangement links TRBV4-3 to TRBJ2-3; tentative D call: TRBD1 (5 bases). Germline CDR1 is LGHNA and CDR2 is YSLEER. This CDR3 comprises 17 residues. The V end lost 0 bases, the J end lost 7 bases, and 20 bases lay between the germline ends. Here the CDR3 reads CASSQEVDSFIRNTQYF. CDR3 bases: TGCGCCAGCAGCCAAGAGGTTGACAGTTTCATCAGGAATACGCAGTATTTT.